Following are 28 T cell receptor beta chains from one sample sequenced in a study of T cells in Graves' hyperthyroidism and ophthalmopathy (dated by TCRdb to 2018 to 2020). Libraries were prepared through multiplex PCR. Instrument on record: Illumina HiSeq 2000. TCR beta CDR3 regions were amplified from RNA transcripts. For the first round of RT-PCR on the TCR CDR3, the HTBI primer set was used together with the Qiagen OneStep RT-PCR kit. TCRdb redid the processing of the public reads, applying fastp at Q25 and MiXCR, and retained in-frame beta chains. A single entry per CDR3 protein holds the most common genes and DNA from its merged rows. Within this sample are over 400,000 distinct CDR3 sequences, with about 22% of them counted one time only. Approximately 49% of the sample belongs to the ten largest clones. The specimen sequenced was blood. The receptors stem from a woman in her sixties or seventies with Graves' ophthalmopathy.

The chain carries TRBV6-1 and TRBJ2-6; D call uncertain. V was cut by 5 bases and J by 0 bases, with 23 bases left in between. CDR3 length: 20 residues. In germline, CDR1 is MNHNS, CDR2 SASEGT. CDR3 in amino acids: CASSRRGISSSYSGANVLTF. The CDR3 DNA reads as TGTGCCAGCAGTCGTAGAGGAATAAGTTCTTCCTACTCTGGGGCCAACGTCCTGACTTTC.

This clonotype has more than one count but fewer than ten. This chain uses TRBV12-3 or TRBV12-4 with TRBJ2-3; TRBD1 is a possible D gene (5 bases). V lost 5 bases to trimming and J lost 4 bases, with 16 bases between them. The CDR3 runs to 15 residues. The DNA for the CDR3 is TGTGCCAGCAGTACCGGAGATCAGGGCTCAGATACGCAGTATTTT. It translates to CASSTGDQGSDTQYF.

This clonotype has just a few counts. This chain joins TRBV7-2 and TRBJ2-2; D call uncertain. V lost 2 bases to trimming and J lost 8 bases, with 9 bases between them. This CDR3 comprises 13 residues. Germline CDR1 and CDR2: SGHTA and FQGNSA. The CDR3 nucleotides read TGTGCCAGCAGCTTAAGCTATGCAGGGGAGCTGTTTTTT. Residues: CASSLSYAGELFF.

This clonotype was seen a handful of times. CDR3 nucleotides: TGTGCCAGCAGCTCAGACATCCGCCGGTACGAGCAGTACTTC. Residues: CASSSDIRRYEQYF. The chain employs TRBV7-6 and TRBJ2-7; D call uncertain. V was trimmed by 4 bases and J by 4 bases, leaving 14 bases between them. This CDR3 spans 14 amino acids. Looked up from germline, CDR1 is SGHVS and CDR2 is FNYEAQ.

This clonotype was seen a single time. The chain is built from TRBV5-1 and TRBJ2-4; 11 nucleotides line up with TRBD1. V shed 2 bases, J shed 7 bases, and the junction held 5 bases outside the gene matches. The CDR3 has 15 residues. CDR1 is SGHRS and CDR2 is YFSETQ in the germline V gene. CDR3 protein: CASSFGTGGGNIQYF. The CDR3 DNA sequence: TGCGCCAGCAGCTTCGGGACAGGGGGAGGGAACATTCAGTACTTC.

The genes are TRBV20-1 and TRBJ2-7; D might be TRBD1 (6 bases). The CDR3 has 15 residues. Germline V lookup: CDR1 DFQATT, CDR2 SNEGSKA (reference sequence). V shed 5 bases and J shed 0 bases, with 17 bases lying between them. The CDR3 sequence is CSASTFDRPSYEQYF. CDR3 bases: TGCAGTGCTTCCACCTTTGACAGGCCCTCCTACGAGCAGTACTTC.

This clonotype was detected only a few times. The chain couples TRBV5-1 to TRBJ1-6; D perhaps matches TRBD1 (5 bases). V shed 4 bases and J shed 7 bases, with 9 bases lying between them. This CDR3 is 13 amino acids long. CDR1 is SGHRS and CDR2 is YFSETQ in the germline V gene. CDR3 nucleotide sequence: TGCGCCAGCAGCACGCGACAGAATTCACCCCTCCACTTT. This sequence encodes CASSTRQNSPLHF.

J is TRBJ2-3 and V is TRBV7-6, with D hard to call. Trimming took 1 base from V and 0 from J, leaving 17 bases between them. Germline V gene data show CDR1 as SGHVS and CDR2 as FNYEAQ. There are 18 residues in the CDR3. As DNA, the CDR3 is TGTGCCAGCAGCTTAGGGCTCTCTGGGCCTCCTAGCACAGATACGCAGTATTTT. Translation: CASSLGLSGPPSTDTQYF.

There are many counts of this clonotype. CDR3 coding DNA: TGTGCCAGCAGCCAAGGTGGGGGATTATATTTT. The encoded protein is CASSQGGGLYF. The V and J genes are TRBV3-1 and TRBJ1-3, with a tentative D call TRBD1 (5 bases). Germline V CDR1 and CDR2: LGHDT, YNNKEL (reference sequence). The germline V and J ends were trimmed by 1 base and 14 bases, with 9 bases remaining between them. The CDR3 contains 11 residues. The full variable domain, rest sourced from reference TRBV3-1 and TRBJ1-3, is DTAVSQTPKYLVTQMGNDKSIKCEQNLGHDTMYWYKQDSKKFLKIMFSYNNKELIINETVPNRFSPKSPDKAHLNLHINSLELGDSAVYFCASSQGGGLYFGEGSWLTVV.

This clonotype has ten or more counts. The chain links TRBV9 to TRBJ2-5; D gene ambiguous. The CDR3 consists of 14 residues. V was cut by 2 bases and J by 5 bases, with 13 bases left in between. CDR1 is SGDLS, CDR2 YYNGEE, per germline. The CDR3 spells CASSVREVRETQYF. Here the CDR3 DNA reads TGTGCCAGCAGCGTCCGCGAGGTGCGGGAGACCCAGTACTTC. Full variable domain (outside the CDR3, taken from reference TRBV9 and TRBJ2-5): DSGVTQTPKHLITATGQRVTLRCSPRSGDLSVYWYQQSLDQGLQFLIQYYNGEERAKGNILERFSAQQFPDLHSELNLSSLELGDSALYFCASSVREVRETQYFGPGTRLLVL.

The chain recombines TRBV28 with TRBJ2-1, with 7 bases aligning to TRBD2. Germline V CDR1 and CDR2: MDHEN, SYDVKM. Losses at the gene ends were 7 bases for V and 1 base for J; bases not matched to a gene: 4. This CDR3 spans 14 amino acids. The CDR3: CASKGRESYNEQFF. CDR3 sequence (DNA): TGTGCCAGCAAGGGGCGGGAGTCCTACAATGAGCAGTTCTTC.

This clonotype has ten or more counts. The chain is built from TRBV12-3 or TRBV12-4 and TRBJ2-2; D is unresolved. With 1 base removed from V and 6 bases from J, the gap between germline ends came to 9 bases. The CDR3 has 14 residues. CDR3 nucleotides: TGTGCCAGCAGTTTAGGGCCCCCGGCCGGGGAGCTGTTTTTT. Protein: CASSLGPPAGELFF.

The chain is built from TRBV5-4 and TRBJ1-5, with D hard to call. The germline V gene has CDR1 SGHNT and CDR2 YYREEE (reference sequence). The CDR3 contains 8 residues. The V gene lost 7 bases and the J gene lost 14 bases, with 7 bases spanning the gap. The chain's CDR3 is CASPREHF. Here the CDR3 DNA reads TGTGCCAGCCCCCGGGAGCATTTT. Full variable domain (outside the CDR3, taken from reference TRBV5-4 and TRBJ1-5): ETGVTQSPTHLIKTRGQQVTLRCSSQSGHNTVSWYQQALGQGPQFIFQYYREEENGRGNFPPRFSGLQFPNYSSELNVNALELDDSALYLCASPREHFGDGTRLSIL.

This clonotype has more than one count but fewer than ten. The V call is TRBV5-1, the J call TRBJ2-5; 8 bases line up with TRBD2. The V gene's germline CDR1 is SGHRS and CDR2 YFSETQ. The CDR3 has 15 residues. The V and J ends lost 4 bases and 4 bases, in that order; junction bases with no gene match: 9. The CDR3 region is CASSGSAGGGETQYF. The CDR3 DNA reads as TGCGCCAGCAGCGGATCGGCCGGGGGGGGAGAGACCCAGTACTTC.

The chain uses TRBV30 and TRBJ1-2; D remains ambiguous. Trimming pared 3 bases from V and 8 bases from J, leaving 10 bases between. This CDR3 is built from 11 residues. The germline V gene has CDR1 GTSNPN and CDR2 SVGIG (reference sequence). The CDR3 sequence is CAWRSNRGYTF. CDR3 sequence (DNA): TGTGCCTGGAGGTCCAATAGGGGCTACACCTTC. The whole variable domain, filled in from reference TRBV30 and TRBJ1-2, reads SQTIHQWPATLVQPVGSPLSLECTVEGTSNPNLYWYRQAAGRGLQLLFYSVGIGQISSEVPQNLSASRPQDRQFILSSKKLLLSDSGFYLCAWRSNRGYTFGSGTRLTVV.

This clonotype was picked up many times. The chain uses TRBV7-2 and TRBJ2-7, with D tentatively TRBD1 or TRBD2 (5 bases each). Germline V gene lookup returns CDR1 SGHTA and CDR2 FQGNSA. Trimming stripped 1 base from V and 6 bases from J, with 19 bases between. The CDR3 length is 16 residues. CDR3 DNA sequence: TGTGCCAGCAGCTTAGTGGACGTGGGACCGCACTCCGAGCAGTACTTC. This encodes CASSLVDVGPHSEQYF.

In this sample, this clonotype turned up a few times. The genes are TRBV6-5 and TRBJ1-2; D is possibly TRBD1 (5 bases). Deletions cut 4 bases from V and 7 bases from J, with 16 bases between. This CDR3 spans 14 amino acids. Germline V gene sequence: CDR1 MNHEY, CDR2 SVGAGI. The CDR3 bases are TGTGCCAGCAGTTTCTCCCAGGGAGAGGGTGGCTACACCTTC. Translating gives CASSFSQGEGGYTF.

This clonotype was counted only a few times. V and J are TRBV20-1 and TRBJ2-7, with 11 bases lining up with TRBD2. CDR3 size: 16 residues. The V gene end was trimmed by 1 base and the J gene end by 0 bases; junction bases not matched to a gene: 5. Germline CDR1 reads DFQATT; CDR2 reads SNEGSKA (reference sequence). The CDR3 nucleotides are TGCAGTGCTAGAGGCGGGACTAGCGGTCCCTCCTACGAGCAGTACTTC. This gives the protein CSARGGTSGPSYEQYF.

Ten or more counts support this clonotype. V gene TRBV28 combines with J gene TRBJ1-1; possible D gene TRBD1, 5 bases. The CDR3 is 15 amino acids. CDR1 is MDHEN and CDR2 is SYDVKM in the germline V gene. Trimming shortened V by 2 bases and J by 1 base, and 11 bases separated the two germline ends. CDR3 sequence: CASSLGGVPNTEAFF. DNA of the CDR3: TGTGCCAGCAGTTTAGGGGGGGTCCCGAACACTGAAGCTTTCTTT.

This clonotype was detected only a few times. This chain connects TRBV12-5 to TRBJ2-2; tentatively, D is TRBD1 (5 bases). Per germline, CDR1 LGHNT and CDR2 FRNRAP. CDR3 length equals 14 residues. The V and J ends lost 2 bases and 7 bases respectively, with 11 bases between them. This CDR3 is CASGLTGEGGELFF. The CDR3 DNA sequence: TGTGCTAGTGGTTTGACAGGCGAAGGCGGGGAGCTGTTTTTT.

The V gene is TRBV4-2, the J gene TRBJ2-1; D is ambiguous. Per germline, CDR1 LGHNA and CDR2 YNFKEQ. The CDR3 extends over 13 amino acids. Trimming left V 3 bases short and J 10 bases short, with 13 bases between. In DNA, the CDR3 is TGTGCCAGCAGCCAGGCAGACGGCCGAGAGCAGTTCTTC. It encodes CASSQADGREQFF.

The CDR3 DNA follows: TGCGCCAGCAGCTTGGCTGCAGGGTGGTCCATCATGAACACTGAAGCTTTCTTT. Translated, it gives CASSLAAGWSIMNTEAFF. The chain carries TRBV5-1 and TRBJ1-1, with D possibly being TRBD1 (5 bases). V was clipped by 0 bases and J by 0 bases, with 18 bases between them. Germline V gives CDR1 SGHRS, CDR2 YFSETQ. The CDR3 is 18 amino acids.

The rearrangement joins TRBV7-6 to TRBJ2-2, with no clear D. The germline V gene has CDR1 SGHVS and CDR2 FNYEAQ. The CDR3 spans 17 residues. The V end lost 6 bases, the J end lost 3 bases, and 20 bases lay between the germline ends. CDR3 loop: CASRSLGDRTDTGELFF. As DNA, the CDR3 is TGTGCCAGCAGGTCGCTCGGCGACCGCACGGACACCGGGGAGCTGTTTTTT.

The chain combines TRBV19 with TRBJ2-1; 7 nucleotides agree with TRBD2. The CDR3 is made up of 17 amino acids. Germline loops: CDR1 LNHDA, CDR2 SQIVND (reference sequence). The J segment lost 0 bases and the V segment lost 1 base, leaving 6 bases of the junction unmatched. The CDR3 coding sequence is TGTGCCAGTAGTATAGGTACTAGCGCGAGCTCCTACAATGAGCAGTTCTTC. Translated: CASSIGTSASSYNEQFF.

The table lists this clonotype with a few counts. This chain uses TRBV5-6 with TRBJ1-2; 7 nucleotides match TRBD1. CDR1 is SGHDT and CDR2 is YYEEEE in the germline V gene. V lost 6 bases and J lost 4; bases outside the gene matches: 12. The CDR3 runs 15 residues. CDR3 sequence: CASTPQGGQIYGYTF. The DNA of the CDR3 is TGTGCCAGCACCCCGCAGGGGGGACAGATCTATGGCTACACCTTC.

The rearrangement uses TRBV29-1 and TRBJ2-5, with D perhaps TRBD1 or TRBD2 (5 bases each). Germline V gene lookup returns CDR1 SQVTM and CDR2 ANQGSEA. This CDR3 region has 12 residues. The CDR3 DNA reads as TGCACCGTCGGGGCCCTCAGGGAGACCCAGTACTTC. It is translated as CTVGALRETQYF.

The V and J genes are TRBV28 and TRBJ2-7; TRBD1 agrees at 8 bases. Germline CDR1 MDHEN, CDR2 SYDVKM. The CDR3 extends over 15 amino acids. V was clipped by 2 bases and J by 4 bases; unmatched bases: 7. The CDR3 region has the DNA TGTGCCAGCAGTTTAGGAGGACAGGGTGATTACGAGCAGTACTTC. This encodes CASSLGGQGDYEQYF.

There are a few counts of this clonotype. The V call is TRBV27, the J call TRBJ1-2; 8 positions match TRBD1. This CDR3 comprises 15 residues. V lost 3 bases to trimming and J lost 7 bases; unmatched junction nucleotides: 10. Germline CDR1 and CDR2: MNHEY and SMNVEV (reference sequence). In nucleotides, the CDR3 is TGTGCCAGCAGTTTTTCCGGGACAGGAAGTGGTGGCTACACCTTC. Translation: CASSFSGTGSGGYTF.